One sample yielded the 21 T cell receptor beta chains listed below, sequenced in a study of T cell repertoires in cytomegalovirus infection. These receptors' targets are unknown. TCRdb re-called the reads with MiXCR, one entry per CDR3 protein. The repertoire consists of about 310,000 distinct CDR3 sequences, with around 25% occurring once and the leading ten covering roughly 13%. Sample: cultured PBMCs, taken from culture after CMV antigen stimulation. These receptors came from a human donor in good health (CMV status not recorded). Some clones in this sample may be carry-over from other donors' samples.

The chain links TRBV30 to TRBJ2-7, with D unclear. CDR1 and CDR2 from the germline V gene are GTSNPN and SVGIG (reference sequence). The CDR3 runs 12 residues. With 0 bases removed from V and 7 bases from J, the gap between germline ends came to 10 bases. The CDR3 sequence: CAWSVSAREQYV. DNA of the CDR3: TGTGCCTGGAGTGTGTCCGCTCGGGAGCAGTACGTC.

V usage is TRBV19 and J usage is TRBJ2-7; D is possibly TRBD2 (6 bases). Germline V gives CDR1 LNHDA, CDR2 SQIVND (reference sequence). Trimming stripped 0 bases from V and 6 bases from J, with 18 bases between. This CDR3 region has 16 residues. The CDR3 DNA is TGTGCCAGTAGTATAGATCGCGGGACTGCGGACTCCGAGCAGTACGTC. Its translation is CASSIDRGTADSEQYV.

This clonotype was counted a few times. The chain is built from TRBV6-5 and TRBJ2-1; the match to TRBD2 covers 7 bases. The CDR3 totals 14 residues. The germline V gene has CDR1 MNHEY and CDR2 SVGAGI. With 2 bases clipped from V and 11 bases from J, the junction kept 9 bases outside the gene matches. The CDR3 protein is CASSYVWAGAKQFF. CDR3 nucleotides: TGTGCCAGCAGTTACGTTTGGGCGGGAGCGAAGCAGTTCTTC.

Many counts were recorded for this clonotype. V gene TRBV3-1 combines with J gene TRBJ2-1, with TRBD2 identical over 7 bases. The CDR3 is 13 residues long. Trimming removed 3 bases from V and 6 bases from J; junction bases left unmatched: 2. The germline V gene has CDR1 LGHDT and CDR2 YNNKEL (reference sequence). The CDR3 loop reads CASSQGRGNEQFF. CDR3 coding DNA: TGTGCCAGCAGCCAGGGGAGGGGCAATGAGCAGTTCTTC.

This clonotype was recorded at least ten times. The chain is built from TRBV14 and TRBJ2-5, with 12 bases lining up with TRBD2. Germline V gene sequence: CDR1 SGHDN, CDR2 FVKESK. J was trimmed by 1 base and V by 4 bases; bases with no gene match: 10. There are 18 residues in the CDR3. The CDR3 loop is CASSPWETSGSSQETQYF. The DNA for the CDR3 is TGTGCCAGCAGCCCCTGGGAGACTAGCGGGAGCTCCCAAGAGACCCAGTACTTC.

At least ten counts were recorded for this clonotype. The chain combines TRBV7-8 with TRBJ2-5; D ambiguous. The CDR3 spans 15 residues. CDR1 and CDR2 (germline): SGHVS, FQNEAQ. The V gene lost 5 bases and the J gene lost 7 bases, with 20 bases spanning the gap. CDR3: CASSPVRVVAGTQYF. The CDR3 DNA reads as TGTGCCAGCAGCCCAGTCAGAGTTGTGGCAGGGACCCAGTACTTC.

The V call is TRBV27, the J call TRBJ1-1, with D uncertain. CDR3 length: 13 residues. Germline values: CDR1 MNHEY, CDR2 SMNVEV (reference sequence). Trimming took 2 bases from V and 6 from J, leaving 10 bases between them. CDR3 protein: CASSLPPPAEAFF. In DNA, the CDR3 is TGTGCCAGCAGTTTACCCCCACCAGCTGAAGCTTTCTTT.

The rearrangement joins TRBV5-1 to TRBJ2-1; 8 bases map to TRBD1. This CDR3 has 15 amino acids. V shed 1 base, J shed 8 bases, and the junction held 8 bases outside the gene matches. Germline CDR1 and CDR2: SGHRS and YFSETQ. The CDR3 DNA sequence: TGCGCCAGCAGCTTGTCAGTGACAGGGGAGGATGAGCAGTTCTTC. Amino acid sequence: CASSLSVTGEDEQFF.

This clonotype was counted a few times. The chain employs TRBV7-2 and TRBJ2-3; D is possibly TRBD1 or TRBD2 (5 bases each). Germline-derived CDR1 and CDR2 are SGHTA and FQGNSA. This CDR3 comprises 15 residues. V dropped 6 bases and J dropped 0 bases, with 13 bases sitting between them. CDR3 nucleotides: TGTGCCAGCAGAAAAGGGACCATTAGCACAGATACGCAGTATTTT. It encodes CASRKGTISTDTQYF.

This clonotype has a handful of counts. The chain combines TRBV11-2 with TRBJ2-2; 11 positions match TRBD2. Germline-derived CDR1 and CDR2 are SGHAT and FQNNGV. The CDR3 length is 15 residues. The V segment lost 5 bases and the J segment 6 bases; nucleotides outside the gene matches: 5. CDR3 in amino acids: CASSRLAGRAGELFF. In DNA form, the CDR3 reads TGTGCCAGCAGCCGACTAGCGGGACGGGCCGGGGAGCTGTTTTTT.

This clonotype showed up just a few times. The chain recombines TRBV7-9 with TRBJ2-1; TRBD2 matches at 9 bases. CDR1 SEHNR and CDR2 FQNEAQ come from the germline V gene (reference sequence). J lost 5 bases, V lost 1 base, and 6 bases had no gene match. The CDR3 has 16 amino acids. The DNA of the CDR3 is TGTGCCAGCAGCTTAGAGGGTCCTAGCGGGAACAATGAGCAGTTCTTC. The encoded protein is CASSLEGPSGNNEQFF.

This clonotype was counted at least ten times. Written as DNA, the CDR3 is TGTGCCAGCAGCTTAGATCCTACCGGGGAGCTGTTTTTT. Translated: CASSLDPTGELFF. V and J are TRBV7-8 and TRBJ2-2; D is unresolved. CDR3 length: 13 amino acids. Germline assignment: CDR1 SGHVS and CDR2 FQNEAQ. Trimming pared 1 base from V and 5 bases from J, leaving 5 bases between.

CDR3 sequence: CASSTIAGGPYNEQFF. CDR3 sequence (DNA): TGTGCCAGCAGCACAATAGCGGGAGGGCCATATAATGAGCAGTTCTTC. The chain joins TRBV14 to TRBJ2-1; 11 nucleotides align to TRBD2. The V and J ends lost 5 bases and 7 bases, in that order; junction bases with no gene match: 10. The CDR3 consists of 16 residues. From germline, CDR1 is SGHDN and CDR2 FVKESK.

This clonotype was counted ten times or more. The chain has TRBV7-2 and TRBJ2-3; possibly TRBD2 for D (6 bases). The CDR3 extends over 16 amino acids. Between the trimmed V and J ends, which lost 5 bases and 2 bases, there was a span of 17 bases. Germline CDR1 and CDR2: SGHTA and FQGNSA. The CDR3 DNA sequence: TGTGCCAGCAGCAGTCTAGGGCGGAGGGACACAGATACGCAGTATTTT. This encodes CASSSLGRRDTDTQYF.

A few counts support this clonotype. The gene calls are TRBV12-3 or TRBV12-4 and TRBJ2-3, with 14 positions matching TRBD2. There are 16 residues in the CDR3. V shed 5 bases, J shed 2 bases, and the junction held 3 bases outside the gene matches. CDR3 coding DNA: TGTGCCAGCAGTGAGGGACTAGCGGGAGTCACAGATACGCAGTATTTT. Protein sequence: CASSEGLAGVTDTQYF.

The chain combines TRBV11-1 with TRBJ1-1; weak D call: TRBD1 (5 bases). This CDR3 comprises 12 residues. In germline, CDR1 is SGHAT, CDR2 FQDESV (reference sequence). Trimming left V 5 bases short and J 6 bases short, with 10 bases between. The CDR3 loop is CASSPDSAEAFF. CDR3 coding DNA: TGTGCCAGCAGCCCCGACAGTGCTGAAGCTTTCTTT.

The J gene is TRBJ2-3, the V gene TRBV4-1; possibly TRBD2 for D (5 bases). The CDR3 sequence is 16 residues long. The germline CDR1 and CDR2 sequences are MGHRA and YSYEKL. V was trimmed by 0 bases and J by 5 bases, leaving 15 bases between them. CDR3 DNA: TGCGCCAGCAGCCAAGATAAGGTCCAACGGGGAGATACGCAGTATTTT. Translating gives CASSQDKVQRGDTQYF.

The chain combines TRBV15 with TRBJ2-2; D unresolved. V dropped 2 bases and J dropped 7 bases, with 20 bases sitting between them. Germline lookup yields CDR1 LNHNV and CDR2 YYDKDF (reference sequence). This CDR3 has 17 amino acids. DNA for the CDR3: TGTGCCACCAGCAGATCATCGACTCGCCCCATTGGCGGGGAGCTGTTTTTT. It is translated as CATSRSSTRPIGGELFF.

This clonotype was picked up many times. The CDR3 is CASSPSAGLYEQYF. CDR3 sequence (DNA): TGTGCCAGCAGCCCTTCGGCGGGACTGTACGAGCAGTACTTC. This chain uses TRBV7-2 with TRBJ2-7, with D possibly being TRBD2 (6 bases). Germline CDR1 is SGHTA and CDR2 is FQGNSA. The CDR3 spans 14 residues. V was cut by 5 bases and J by 4 bases, with 15 bases left in between.

The chain recombines TRBV2 with TRBJ1-4, with 7 positions matching TRBD1. The ends lost 7 bases at V and 4 bases at J; junction bases unmatched: 3. There are 13 residues in the CDR3. Germline V lookup: CDR1 SNHLY, CDR2 FYNNEI. CDR3 region: CASNTGVNEKLFF. For the CDR3, the DNA is TGTGCCAGCAATACAGGGGTTAATGAAAAACTGTTTTTT. The whole variable domain, filled in from reference TRBV2 and TRBJ1-4, reads EPEVTQTPSHQVTQMGQEVILRCVPISNHLYFYWYRQILGQKVEFLVSFYNNEISEKSEIFDDQFSVERPDGSNFTLKIRSTKLEDSAMYFCASNTGVNEKLFFGSGTQLSVL.

This clonotype has ten or more counts. This chain links TRBV7-2 with TRBJ1-5; D not resolved. V dropped 4 bases and J dropped 6 bases, with 7 bases sitting between them. The germline V gene has CDR1 SGHTA and CDR2 FQGNSA. This CDR3 contains 12 residues. CDR3 sequence (DNA): TGTGCCAGCAGCTCGGACTCTCAGCCCCAGCATTTT. Its protein product is CASSSDSQPQHF.